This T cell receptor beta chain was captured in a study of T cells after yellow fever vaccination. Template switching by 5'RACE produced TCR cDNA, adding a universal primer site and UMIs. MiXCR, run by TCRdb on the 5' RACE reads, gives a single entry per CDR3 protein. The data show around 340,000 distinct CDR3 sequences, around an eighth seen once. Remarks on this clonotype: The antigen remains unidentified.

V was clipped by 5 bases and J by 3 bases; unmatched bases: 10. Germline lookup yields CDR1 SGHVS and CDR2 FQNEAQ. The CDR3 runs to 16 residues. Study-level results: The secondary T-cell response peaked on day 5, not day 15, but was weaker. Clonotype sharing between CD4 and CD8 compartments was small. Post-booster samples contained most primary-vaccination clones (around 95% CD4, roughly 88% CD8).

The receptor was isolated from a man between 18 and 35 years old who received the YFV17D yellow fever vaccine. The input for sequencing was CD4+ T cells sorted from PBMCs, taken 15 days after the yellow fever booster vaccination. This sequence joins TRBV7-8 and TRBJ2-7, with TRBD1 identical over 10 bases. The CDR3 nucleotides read TGTGCCAGCAGCAGGCCCGGGACAGGGGTCTTCTACGAGCAGTACTTC. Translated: CASSRPGTGVFYEQYF.